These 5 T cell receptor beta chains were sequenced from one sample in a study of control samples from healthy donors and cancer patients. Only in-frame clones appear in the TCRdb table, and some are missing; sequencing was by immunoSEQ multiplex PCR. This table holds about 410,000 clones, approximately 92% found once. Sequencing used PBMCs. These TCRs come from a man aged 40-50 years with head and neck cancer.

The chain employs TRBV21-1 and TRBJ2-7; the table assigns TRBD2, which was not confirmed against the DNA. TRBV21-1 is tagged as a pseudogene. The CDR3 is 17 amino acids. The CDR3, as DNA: TGTGCCAGCAGCACCCGTGGGCCAAACCGGAGGACCTACGAGCAGTACTTC. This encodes CASSTRGPNRRTYEQYF.

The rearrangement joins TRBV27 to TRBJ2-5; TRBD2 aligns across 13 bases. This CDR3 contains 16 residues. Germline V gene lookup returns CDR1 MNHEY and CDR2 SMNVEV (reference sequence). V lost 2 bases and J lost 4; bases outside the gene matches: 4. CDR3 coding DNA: TGTGCCAGCAGTTTAGGGACTAGCGGGGCCAGAGAGACCCAGTACTTC. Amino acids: CASSLGTSGARETQYF.

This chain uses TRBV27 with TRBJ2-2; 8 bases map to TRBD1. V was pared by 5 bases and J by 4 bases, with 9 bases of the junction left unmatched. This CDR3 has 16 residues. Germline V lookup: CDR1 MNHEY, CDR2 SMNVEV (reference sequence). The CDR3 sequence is CASSPPDRASTGELFF. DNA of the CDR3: TGTGCCAGCAGTCCCCCGGACAGGGCGAGCACCGGGGAGCTGTTTTTT.

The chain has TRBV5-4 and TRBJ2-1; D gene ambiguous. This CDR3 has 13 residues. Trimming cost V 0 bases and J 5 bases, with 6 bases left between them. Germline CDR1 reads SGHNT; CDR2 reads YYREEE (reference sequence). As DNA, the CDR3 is TGTGCCAGCAGCTTGGGTCGGAACAATGAGCAGTTCTTC. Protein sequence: CASSLGRNNEQFF.

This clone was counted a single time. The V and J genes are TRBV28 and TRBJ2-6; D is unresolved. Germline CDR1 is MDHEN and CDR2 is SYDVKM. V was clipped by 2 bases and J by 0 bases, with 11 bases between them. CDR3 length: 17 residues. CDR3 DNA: TGTGCCAGCAGTTTACGAGGATATAGCTCTGGGGCCAACGTCCTGACTTTC. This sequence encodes CASSLRGYSSGANVLTF.